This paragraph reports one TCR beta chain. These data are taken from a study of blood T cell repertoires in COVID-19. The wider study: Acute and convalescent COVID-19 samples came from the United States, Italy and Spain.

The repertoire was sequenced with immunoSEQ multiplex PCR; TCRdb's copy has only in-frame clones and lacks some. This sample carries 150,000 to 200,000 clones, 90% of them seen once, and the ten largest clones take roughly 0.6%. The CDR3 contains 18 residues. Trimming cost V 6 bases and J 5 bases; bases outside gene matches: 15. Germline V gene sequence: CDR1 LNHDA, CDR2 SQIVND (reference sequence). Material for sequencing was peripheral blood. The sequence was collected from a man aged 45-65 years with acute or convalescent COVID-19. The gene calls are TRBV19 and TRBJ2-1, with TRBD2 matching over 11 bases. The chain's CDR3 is CASSKTSGISGAHNEQFF. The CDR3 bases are TGTGCCAGTAGCAAGACTAGCGGGATATCGGGTGCCCACAATGAGCAGTTCTTC.